This entry is about one T cell receptor (beta chain). Antigen: not known. It is likely a read error: a sequence one base away is far more abundant. In the same sample, other DNA sequences code for this CDR3. This entry belongs to a study of shared clonotypes between healthy human individuals. The authors sequenced unsorted PBMC DNA on ten immunoSEQ deep assay plates. The protocol was immunoSEQ multiplex PCR, while the TCRdb copy is restricted to in-frame clones and leaves out a portion. In the table there are 450,000 to 500,000 clones, about 84% of which are singletons. Study observations and caveats: Among donors, clonotype sharing was expected to be affected by sequencing depth. Genetic and exposure-history diversity was limited by the small donor number.

CDR1 and CDR2 (germline): SGDLS, YYNGEE. The CDR3 contains 17 residues. The chain recombines TRBV9 with TRBJ2-2, with 7 positions matching TRBD1. This receptor was obtained from a woman aged 40 to 49 in good health. Some clones in this sample may be carry-over from other donors' samples. The sequenced sample was PBMCs. The CDR3 DNA sequence: TGTGCCAGCAGCGTAGCTACGACAGGGAGAGGTACCGGGGAGCTGTTCTTT. This gives the protein CASSVATTGRGTGELFF.